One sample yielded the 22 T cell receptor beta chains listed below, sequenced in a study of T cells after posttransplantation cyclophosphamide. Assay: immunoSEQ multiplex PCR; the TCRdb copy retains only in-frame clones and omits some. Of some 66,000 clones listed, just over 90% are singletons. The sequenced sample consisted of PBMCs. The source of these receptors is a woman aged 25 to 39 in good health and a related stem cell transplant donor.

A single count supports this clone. CDR3 protein: CASSEFGRGAMGTDTQYF. The CDR3 nucleotides read TGTGCCAGCAGTGAATTCGGTAGGGGGGCTATGGGGACAGATACGCAGTATTTT. The chain uses TRBV2 and TRBJ2-3; D may correspond to TRBD1 or TRBD2 (6 bases each). This CDR3 is 18 amino acids long. In germline, CDR1 is SNHLY, CDR2 FYNNEI. V was pared by 2 bases and J by 3 bases, with 21 bases between.

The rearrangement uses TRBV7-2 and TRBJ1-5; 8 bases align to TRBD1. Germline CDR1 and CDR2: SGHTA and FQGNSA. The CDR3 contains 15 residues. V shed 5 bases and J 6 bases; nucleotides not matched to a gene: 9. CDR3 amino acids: CASSQDGQGSQPQHF. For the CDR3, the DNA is TGTGCCAGCAGCCAAGACGGACAGGGAAGTCAGCCCCAGCATTTT.

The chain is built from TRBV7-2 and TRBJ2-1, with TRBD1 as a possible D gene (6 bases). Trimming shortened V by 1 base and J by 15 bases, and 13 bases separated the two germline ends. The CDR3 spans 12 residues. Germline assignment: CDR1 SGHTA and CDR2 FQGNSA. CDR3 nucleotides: TGTGCCAGCAGCTTAGAGGGCCGAGGGGGGTTCTTC. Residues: CASSLEGRGGFF.

The CDR3 loop reads CAWSVMGNNQPQHF. CDR3 DNA sequence: TGTGCCTGGAGTGTAATGGGAAACAATCAGCCCCAGCATTTT. The chain is built from TRBV30 and TRBJ1-5; no definite D call. Trimming left V 0 bases short and J 3 bases short, with 9 bases between. The CDR3 consists of 14 residues. Germline V lookup: CDR1 GTSNPN, CDR2 SVGIG (reference sequence). Supplemented by reference TRBV30 and TRBJ1-5, the full variable domain reads SQTIHQWPATLVQPVGSPLSLECTVEGTSNPNLYWYRQAAGRGLQLLFYSVGIGQISSEVPQNLSASRPQDRQFILSSKKLLLSDSGFYLCAWSVMGNNQPQHFGDGTRLSIL.

In DNA, the CDR3 is TGTGCCAGCTCACCTCAGACAGGACCCACCGGGGAGCTGTTTTTT. It encodes CASSPQTGPTGELFF. The chain joins TRBV18 to TRBJ2-2, with D perhaps matching TRBD1 (6 bases). Germline CDR1 KGHSH, CDR2 LQKENI. CDR3 length: 15 residues. V was pared by 3 bases and J by 4 bases, with 12 bases between.

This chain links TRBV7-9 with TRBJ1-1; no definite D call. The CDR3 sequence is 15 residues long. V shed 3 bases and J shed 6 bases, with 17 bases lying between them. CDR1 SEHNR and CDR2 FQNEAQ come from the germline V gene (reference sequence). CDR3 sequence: CASSFSGVGHAEAFF. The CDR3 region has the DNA TGTGCCAGCAGCTTTTCCGGGGTAGGCCACGCTGAAGCTTTCTTT.

The CDR3, as DNA: TGTGCCAGCAGCCCAGGGACTGATGGCTACACCTTC. This translates into CASSPGTDGYTF. J is TRBJ1-2 and V is TRBV13; the D gene is possibly TRBD1 (5 bases). The germline V gene encodes CDR1 PRHDT and CDR2 FYEKMQ (reference sequence). The CDR3 is 12 amino acids. Trimming removed 5 bases at V and 6 bases at J, with 10 bases between. Variable domain in full (rest from reference TRBV13 and TRBJ1-2): AAGVIQSPRHLIKEKRETATLKCYPIPRHDTVYWYQQGPGQDPQFLISFYEKMQSDKGSIPDRFSAQQFSDYHSELNMSSLELGDSALYFCASSPGTDGYTFGSGTRLTVV.

The CDR3 sequence is CASSSSQGAHYGYTF. Here the CDR3 DNA reads TGTGCCAGCAGCTCAAGTCAGGGGGCCCACTATGGCTACACCTTC. This sequence joins TRBV7-9 and TRBJ1-2, with 8 positions matching TRBD1. CDR1 is SEHNR and CDR2 is FQNEAQ in the germline V gene (reference sequence). V lost 4 bases to trimming and J lost 3 bases; unmatched junction nucleotides: 7. CDR3 length: 15 amino acids. Full variable domain (outside the CDR3, taken from reference TRBV7-9 and TRBJ1-2): DTGVSQNPRHKITKRGQNVTFRCDPISEHNRLYWYRQTLGQGPEFLTYFQNEAQLEKSRLLSDRFSAERPKGSFSTLEIQRTEQGDSAMYLCASSSSQGAHYGYTFGSGTRLTVV.

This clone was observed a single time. CDR3 sequence: CASSPSNQGTEAFF. In nucleotides, the CDR3 is TGTGCCAGCAGCCCTAGTAACCAGGGGACTGAAGCTTTCTTT. This chain connects TRBV11-3 to TRBJ1-1; a weak D match, TRBD1 (6 bases). CDR1 and CDR2 from the germline V gene are SGHNT and YENEEA. This CDR3 has 14 amino acids. With 5 bases removed from V and 5 bases from J, the gap between germline ends came to 15 bases.

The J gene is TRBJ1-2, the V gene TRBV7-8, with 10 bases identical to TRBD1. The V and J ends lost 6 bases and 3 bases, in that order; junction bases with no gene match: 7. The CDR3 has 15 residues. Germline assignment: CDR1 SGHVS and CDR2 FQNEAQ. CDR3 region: CASSLDRGQDYGYTF. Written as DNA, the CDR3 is TGTGCCAGCAGTCTCGACAGGGGGCAGGACTATGGCTACACCTTC.

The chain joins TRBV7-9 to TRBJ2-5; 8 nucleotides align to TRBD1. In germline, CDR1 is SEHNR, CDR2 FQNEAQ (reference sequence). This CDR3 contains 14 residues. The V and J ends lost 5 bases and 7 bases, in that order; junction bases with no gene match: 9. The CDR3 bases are TGTGCCAGCAGCGGAGAGGACAGGGTGCGGACCCAGTACTTC. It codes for CASSGEDRVRTQYF.

CDR3 loop: CASSQDRSYEQYF. As DNA, the CDR3 is TGCGCCAGCAGCCAAGACCGTTCCTACGAGCAGTACTTC. This sequence joins TRBV4-1 and TRBJ2-7, with unresolved D. Per the germline V gene, CDR1 is MGHRA and CDR2 is YSYEKL. V shed 0 bases and J shed 1 base, with 4 bases lying between them. The CDR3 extends over 13 amino acids.

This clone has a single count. The CDR3, as DNA: TGTGCCAGCATCAGCCAGACAGGAAAGACTGAAGCTTTCTTT. It is translated as CASISQTGKTEAFF. This chain joins TRBV2 and TRBJ1-1; D is perhaps TRBD1 (6 bases). Deletions cut 7 bases from V and 5 bases from J, with 17 bases between. This CDR3 spans 14 amino acids. From germline, CDR1 is SNHLY and CDR2 FYNNEI.

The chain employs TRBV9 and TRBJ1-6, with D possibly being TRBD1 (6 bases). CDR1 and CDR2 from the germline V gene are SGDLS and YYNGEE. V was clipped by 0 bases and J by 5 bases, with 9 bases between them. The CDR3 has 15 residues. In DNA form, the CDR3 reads TGTGCCAGCAGCGTAGAGCAGGGGAATAATTCACCCCTCCACTTT. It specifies CASSVEQGNNSPLHF.

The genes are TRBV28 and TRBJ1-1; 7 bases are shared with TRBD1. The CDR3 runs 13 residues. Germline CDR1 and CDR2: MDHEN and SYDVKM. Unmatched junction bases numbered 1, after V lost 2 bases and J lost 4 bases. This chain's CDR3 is CASSLPGGTEAFF. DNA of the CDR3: TGTGCCAGCAGTTTACCAGGGGGCACTGAAGCTTTCTTT.

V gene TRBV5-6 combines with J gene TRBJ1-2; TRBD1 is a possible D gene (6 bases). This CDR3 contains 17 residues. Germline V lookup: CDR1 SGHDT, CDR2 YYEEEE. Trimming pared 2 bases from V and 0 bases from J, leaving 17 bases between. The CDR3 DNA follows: TGTGCCAGCAGCTTCGGTAGGCAGGGGAAAGCTAACTATGGCTACACCTTC. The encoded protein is CASSFGRQGKANYGYTF.

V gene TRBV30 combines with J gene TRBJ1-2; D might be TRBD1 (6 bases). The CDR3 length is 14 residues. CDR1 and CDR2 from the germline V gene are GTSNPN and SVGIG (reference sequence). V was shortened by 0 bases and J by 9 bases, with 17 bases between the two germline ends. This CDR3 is CAWSVLGAGGSYTF. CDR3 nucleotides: TGTGCCTGGAGTGTTTTGGGGGCCGGGGGAAGCTACACCTTC.

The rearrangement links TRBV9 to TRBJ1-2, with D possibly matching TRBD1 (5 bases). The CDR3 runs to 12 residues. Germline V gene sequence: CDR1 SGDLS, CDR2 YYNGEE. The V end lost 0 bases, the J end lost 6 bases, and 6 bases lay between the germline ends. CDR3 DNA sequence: TGTGCCAGCAGCGTAGGGGGGGATGGCTACACCTTC. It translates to CASSVGGDGYTF.

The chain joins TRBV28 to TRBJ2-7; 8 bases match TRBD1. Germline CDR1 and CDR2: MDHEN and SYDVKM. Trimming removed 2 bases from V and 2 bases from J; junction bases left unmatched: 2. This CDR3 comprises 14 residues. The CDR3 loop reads CASSLGGQAYEQYF. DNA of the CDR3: TGTGCCAGCAGTTTAGGGGGACAGGCCTACGAGCAGTACTTC.

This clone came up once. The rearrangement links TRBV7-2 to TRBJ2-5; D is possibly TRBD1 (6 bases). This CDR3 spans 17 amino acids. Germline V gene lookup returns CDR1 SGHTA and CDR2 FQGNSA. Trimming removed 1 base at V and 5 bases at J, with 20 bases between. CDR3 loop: CASSLGTGPRMWETQYF. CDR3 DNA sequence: TGTGCCAGCAGCTTAGGAACAGGGCCTAGAATGTGGGAGACCCAGTACTTC.

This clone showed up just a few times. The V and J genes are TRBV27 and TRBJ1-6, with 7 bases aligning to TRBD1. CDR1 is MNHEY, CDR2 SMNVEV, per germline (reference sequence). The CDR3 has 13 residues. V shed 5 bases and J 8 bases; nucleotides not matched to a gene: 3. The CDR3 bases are TGTGCCAGCAGTAATACAGGGGATTCACCCCTCCACTTT. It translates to CASSNTGDSPLHF.

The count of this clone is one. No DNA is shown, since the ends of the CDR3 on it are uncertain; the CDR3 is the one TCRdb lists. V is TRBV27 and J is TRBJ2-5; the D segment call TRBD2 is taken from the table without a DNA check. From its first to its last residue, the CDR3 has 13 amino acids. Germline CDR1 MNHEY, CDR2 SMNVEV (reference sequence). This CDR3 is CASSLFLYETQYF.